Here is one T cell receptor beta chain with its context. Its cognate antigen is unknown. CDR1 is SNHLY, CDR2 FYNNEI, per germline. There are 15 residues in the CDR3. Trimming pared 1 base from V and 0 bases from J, leaving 7 bases between. The DNA input per sorted-subset replicate PCR was 200 ng, corresponding to some 30,000 T cell genomes. Here immunoSEQ multiplex PCR was the method, and the copy in TCRdb shows in-frame clones only, minus some. The sample lists over 2,000,000 clones; 85% to 95% were seen once. The data were obtained in a study of shared clonotypes between healthy human individuals. Overall study results and limits: Generation of non-shared clonotypes was less probable than generation of clonotypes shared by all four donors. Of the naive CD4 clonotypes, roughly 5% were shared across a handful of donors.

Naive CD8 cells were CD45RO-negative, positively selected for CCR7, excluding terminally differentiated effector memory CD45RA+ cells. This sequence joins TRBV2 and TRBJ1-5; no firm D call. The specimen was naive CD8+ T cells from PBMCs. This clonotype was obtained from a man younger than 30 in good health. Some clones in this sample may be carry-over from other donors' samples. CDR3 protein: CASSEGAYSNQPQHF. The CDR3, as DNA: TGTGCCAGCAGTGAAGGAGCTTATAGCAATCAGCCCCAGCATTTT.